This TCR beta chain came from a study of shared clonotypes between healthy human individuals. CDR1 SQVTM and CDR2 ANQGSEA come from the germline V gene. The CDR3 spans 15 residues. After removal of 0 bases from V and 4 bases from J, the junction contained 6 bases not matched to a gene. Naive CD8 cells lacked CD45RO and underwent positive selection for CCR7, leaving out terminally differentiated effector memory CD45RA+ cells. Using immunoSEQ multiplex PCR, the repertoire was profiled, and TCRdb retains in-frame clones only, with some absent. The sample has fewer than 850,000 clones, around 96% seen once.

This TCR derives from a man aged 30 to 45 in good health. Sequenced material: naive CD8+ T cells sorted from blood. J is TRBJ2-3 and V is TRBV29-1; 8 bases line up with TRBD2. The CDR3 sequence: CSVEEERETSDTQYF. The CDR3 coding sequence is TGCAGCGTTGAAGAGGAGCGGGAGACCTCAGATACGCAGTATTTT.